This passage covers 23 T cell receptor beta chains from one sample sequenced in a study of cytomegalovirus exposure and HLA in healthy donors. The PCR was carried out with 60 Vbeta primers and 13 Jbeta primers. The protocol was immunoSEQ multiplex PCR, while the TCRdb copy is restricted to in-frame clones and leaves out a portion. This table holds more than 90,000 clones, 70% to 80% found once. The specimen sequenced was PBMCs. Every receptor here comes from a man between 50 and 59 years old in good health and CMV-seropositive.

This chain connects TRBV5-1 to TRBJ1-3; 7 nucleotides agree with TRBD1. V shed 4 bases and J 0 bases; nucleotides not matched to a gene: 4. CDR1 SGHRS and CDR2 YFSETQ come from the germline V gene. CDR3 length: 15 amino acids. The CDR3 here is CASSRDSISGNTIYF. CDR3 in DNA: TGCGCCAGCAGCCGGGACAGCATCTCTGGAAACACCATATATTTT.

The rearrangement links TRBV7-8 to TRBJ1-2; 7 nucleotides agree with TRBD1. Germline V CDR1 and CDR2: SGHVS, FQNEAQ. The V segment lost 2 bases and the J segment 7 bases; nucleotides outside the gene matches: 7. The CDR3 has 14 amino acids. In DNA, the CDR3 is TGTGCCAGCAGCTTATTGGAGGGGGCAGCTGGCTACACCTTC. Translating gives CASSLLEGAAGYTF.

The chain recombines TRBV7-8 with TRBJ2-7; the D gene is possibly TRBD2 (5 bases). This CDR3 comprises 18 residues. The ends were cut back, 5 bases at V and 0 bases at J, with 23 bases in the middle. Germline loops: CDR1 SGHVS, CDR2 FQNEAQ. The CDR3 sequence: CASSPRIRRTGDSYEQYF. For the CDR3, the DNA is TGTGCCAGCAGCCCGCGAATCCGACGGACTGGAGACTCCTACGAGCAGTACTTC.

This clone was recorded only once. This chain links TRBV5-1 with TRBJ1-1, with D hard to call. V shed 4 bases and J shed 1 base, with 8 bases lying between them. In germline, CDR1 is SGHRS, CDR2 YFSETQ. The CDR3 is made up of 13 amino acids. CDR3 DNA sequence: TGCGCCAGCAGCATCACGGGGAACACTGAAGCTTTCTTT. Its translation: CASSITGNTEAFF.

This sequence joins TRBV4-1 and TRBJ1-1; D is perhaps TRBD1 (5 bases). Trimming took 1 base from V and 1 from J, leaving 16 bases between them. Germline values: CDR1 MGHRA, CDR2 YSYEKL. The CDR3 is made up of 17 amino acids. CDR3: CASSQGWQETANTEAFF. In DNA, the CDR3 is TGCGCCAGCAGCCAAGGATGGCAGGAGACAGCGAACACTGAAGCTTTCTTT.

V is TRBV14 and J is TRBJ2-4; 9 bases fit TRBD1. Losses at the gene ends were 4 bases for V and 0 bases for J; bases not matched to a gene: 10. The CDR3 covers 18 residues. The germline V gene has CDR1 SGHDN and CDR2 FVKESK. The CDR3 sequence is CASSRTGTGRLAKNIQYF. As DNA, the CDR3 is TGTGCCAGCAGCCGGACCGGGACAGGGAGGCTAGCCAAAAACATTCAGTACTTC. The variable domain in full, with the rest retrieved from reference TRBV14 and TRBJ2-4, is EAGVTQFPSHSVIEKGQTVTLRCDPISGHDNLYWYRRVMGKEIKFLLHFVKESKQDESGMPNNRFLAERTGGTYSTLKVQPAELEDSGVYFCASSRTGTGRLAKNIQYFGAGTRLSVL.

The V gene is TRBV6-5, the J gene TRBJ1-3; 9 nucleotides align to TRBD1. The CDR3 contains 15 residues. The V segment lost 6 bases and the J segment 3 bases; nucleotides outside the gene matches: 6. Germline V gene sequence: CDR1 MNHEY, CDR2 SVGAGI. CDR3 sequence (DNA): TGTGCCAGCAGCTTAACAGGGGGCGGTGGAAACACCATATATTTT. Its translation is CASSLTGGGGNTIYF.

This clone was found once. The gene calls are TRBV7-9 and TRBJ1-1, with D perhaps matching TRBD1 (5 bases). Deletions cut 5 bases from V and 1 base from J, with 14 bases between. The CDR3 is 15 amino acids. Germline V CDR1 and CDR2: SEHNR, FQNEAQ (reference sequence). This chain's CDR3 is CASSRGGPPNTEAFF. CDR3 nucleotides: TGTGCCAGCAGCCGCGGGGGACCGCCGAACACTGAAGCTTTCTTT.

The chain has TRBV6-1 and TRBJ2-5; TRBD2 is a possible D gene (6 bases). Germline loops: CDR1 MNHNS, CDR2 SASEGT. The CDR3 contains 15 residues. V lost 4 bases and J 4 bases, leaving 16 bases between the germline ends. CDR3 residues: CASSGSGLRRETQYF. The CDR3 coding sequence is TGTGCCAGCAGTGGCTCGGGACTCAGAAGAGAGACCCAGTACTTC.

This clone appeared many times. The chain links TRBV10-3 to TRBJ1-5; unclear D gene. There are 15 residues in the CDR3. CDR1 is ENHRY and CDR2 is SYGVKD in the germline V gene. Trimming removed 0 bases from V and 3 bases from J, with 9 bases in between. The CDR3 here is CAISESLQINQPQHF. CDR3 nucleotide sequence: TGTGCCATCAGTGAGTCGCTACAGATCAATCAGCCCCAGCATTTT.

J is TRBJ1-1 and V is TRBV6-1, with D tentatively TRBD1 (6 bases). Trimming took off 4 bases at V and 1 base at J, with 7 bases between the two ends. The germline gives CDR1 MNHNS, CDR2 SASEGT. CDR3 length equals 13 residues. This chain's CDR3 is CASSVRGNTEAFF. Written as DNA, the CDR3 is TGTGCCAGCAGTGTCAGGGGGAACACTGAAGCTTTCTTT.

The chain combines TRBV18 with TRBJ1-1; D is possibly TRBD1 (5 bases). Germline values: CDR1 KGHSH, CDR2 LQKENI. Deletions cut 1 base from V and 1 base from J, with 10 bases between. This CDR3 spans 15 amino acids. The CDR3 loop is CASSPLKGWNTEAFF. The CDR3 coding sequence is TGTGCCAGCTCACCACTGAAGGGGTGGAACACTGAAGCTTTCTTT.

The V call is TRBV2, the J call TRBJ1-6; 10 positions match TRBD1. Trimming took 6 bases from V and 8 from J; bases not matched to a gene: 4. The CDR3 totals 14 residues. Germline assignment: CDR1 SNHLY and CDR2 FYNNEI. The DNA of the CDR3 is TGTGCCAGCAGCAGGGACAGGGGTTATTCACCCCTCCACTTT. It encodes CASSRDRGYSPLHF.

The J gene is TRBJ2-3, the V gene TRBV6-1; a possible D gene is TRBD2 (5 bases). With 3 bases removed from V and 2 bases from J, the gap between germline ends came to 9 bases. The CDR3 runs to 14 residues. Germline CDR1 and CDR2: MNHNS and SASEGT. As DNA, the CDR3 is TGTGCCAGCAGTGACCGGGGAGACACAGATACGCAGTATTTT. This gives the protein CASSDRGDTDTQYF.

The rearrangement uses TRBV21-1 and TRBJ2-7; TRBD1 is the table's D call and was not checked against the DNA. TRBV21-1 is tagged as a pseudogene. The CDR3 contains 13 residues. The CDR3 sequence: CASRPTVSYEQYF. For the CDR3, the DNA is TGTGCCAGCAGGCCGACAGTCTCCTACGAGCAGTACTTC.

This clone was counted once. The chain uses TRBV7-9 and TRBJ1-2, with 7 positions matching TRBD1. The CDR3 is 14 residues long. Looked up from germline, CDR1 is SEHNR and CDR2 is FQNEAQ (reference sequence). After removal of 4 bases from V and 6 bases from J, the junction contained 8 bases not matched to a gene. The CDR3 sequence is CASSSRQGSDGYTF. The CDR3 DNA follows: TGTGCCAGCAGCTCCAGACAGGGATCGGATGGCTACACCTTC.

This chain connects TRBV7-9 to TRBJ1-1; TRBD1 agrees at 9 bases. The V and J ends lost 5 bases and 4 bases, in that order; junction bases with no gene match: 8. CDR1 is SEHNR, CDR2 FQNEAQ, per germline (reference sequence). This CDR3 spans 15 amino acids. For the CDR3, the DNA is TGTGCCAGCAGCAATACAGGGGGCCTGGGCACTGAAGCTTTCTTT. Residues: CASSNTGGLGTEAFF.

The rearrangement links TRBV9 to TRBJ2-5, with 11 bases that match TRBD2. Germline loops: CDR1 SGDLS, CDR2 YYNGEE. V was clipped by 6 bases and J by 1 base; unmatched bases: 5. There are 15 residues in the CDR3. The CDR3 nucleotides are TGTGCCAGCACTAGCGGGGGGAGTTTCCAAGAGACCCAGTACTTC. Translation: CASTSGGSFQETQYF.

V is TRBV28 and J is TRBJ2-5; 11 bases are a match to TRBD2. The germline CDR1 and CDR2 sequences are MDHEN and SYDVKM. The CDR3 runs to 15 residues. V was clipped by 4 bases and J by 4 bases; unmatched bases: 5. DNA for the CDR3: TGTGCCAGCAGTTCGGGACTAGCGGCTTCAGAGACCCAGTACTTC. Its protein product is CASSSGLAASETQYF.

V and J are TRBV6-5 and TRBJ2-5; 7 bases are shared with TRBD1. The assigned J gene may be wrong: the sequence end matches TRBJ2-7 better. This CDR3 has 13 amino acids. Germline-derived CDR1 and CDR2 are MNHEY and SVGAGI. The CDR3: CASRTGLAYEQYF. In DNA, the CDR3 is TGTGCCAGCAGGACAGGGCTAGCCTACGAGCAGTACTTC.

The chain's CDR3 is CASRLAKPFLGQGSQPQHF. CDR3 sequence (DNA): TGTGCAAGTCGCTTAGCGAAACCTTTTTTGGGACAGGGAAGCCAGCCCCAGCATTTT. The chain employs TRBV12-2 and TRBJ1-5; TRBD1 reflects the table's D call only, with no check against the DNA. TRBV12-2 is recorded as a pseudogene. This CDR3 region has 19 residues.

This clone was found a few times. The chain links TRBV6-5 to TRBJ1-1; tentative D call: TRBD1 (5 bases). The CDR3 consists of 14 residues. The V end lost 3 bases, the J end lost 0 bases, and 8 bases lay between the germline ends. The V gene's germline CDR1 is MNHEY and CDR2 SVGAGI. The CDR3 DNA is TGTGCCAGCAGTTATAACAGGATGAACACTGAAGCTTTCTTT. Protein product: CASSYNRMNTEAFF.

The V gene is TRBV7-8, the J gene TRBJ2-5; TRBD2 matches at 15 bases. The CDR3 runs 18 residues. Germline assignment: CDR1 SGHVS and CDR2 FQNEAQ. J lost 4 bases, V lost 3 bases, and 9 bases had no gene match. CDR3 amino acids: CASSFMGLAGGRGETQYF. In nucleotides, the CDR3 is TGTGCCAGCAGCTTTATGGGACTAGCGGGGGGAAGGGGAGAGACCCAGTACTTC.